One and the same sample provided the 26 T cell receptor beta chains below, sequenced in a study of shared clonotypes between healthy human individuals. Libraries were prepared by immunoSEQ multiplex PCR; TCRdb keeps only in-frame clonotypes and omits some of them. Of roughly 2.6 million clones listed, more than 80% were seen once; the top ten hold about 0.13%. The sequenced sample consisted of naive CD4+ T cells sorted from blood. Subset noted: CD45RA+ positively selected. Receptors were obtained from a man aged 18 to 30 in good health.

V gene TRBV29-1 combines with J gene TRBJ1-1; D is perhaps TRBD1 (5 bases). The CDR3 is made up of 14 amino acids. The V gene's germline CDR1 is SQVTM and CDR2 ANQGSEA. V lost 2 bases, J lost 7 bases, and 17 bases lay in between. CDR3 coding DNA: TGCAGCGTTGAATCCGGTGGGGGTAGGGGTGAAGCTTTCTTT. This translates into CSVESGGGRGEAFF.

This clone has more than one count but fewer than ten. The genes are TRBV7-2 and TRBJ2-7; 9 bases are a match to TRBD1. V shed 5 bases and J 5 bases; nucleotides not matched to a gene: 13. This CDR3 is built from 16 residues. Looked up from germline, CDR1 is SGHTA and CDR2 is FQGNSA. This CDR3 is CASSPMGTGLYNEQYF. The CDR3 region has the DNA TGTGCCAGCAGCCCCATGGGGACAGGGTTGTATAACGAGCAGTACTTC.

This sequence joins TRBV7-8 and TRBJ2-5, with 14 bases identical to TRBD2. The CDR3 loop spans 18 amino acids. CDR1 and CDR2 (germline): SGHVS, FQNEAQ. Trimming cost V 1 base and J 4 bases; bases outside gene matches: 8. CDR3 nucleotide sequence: TGTGCCAGCAGCTTAGGACAGACTAGCGGGGGGGCGGCAGAGACCCAGTACTTC. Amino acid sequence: CASSLGQTSGGAAETQYF.

The CDR3, as DNA: TGTGCCAGCAGCTTAGGAGGGCCGAATGAGCAGTTCTTC. It specifies CASSLGGPNEQFF. V gene TRBV7-2 combines with J gene TRBJ2-1, with D maybe TRBD2 (5 bases). V lost 1 base and J lost 7, with 8 bases in between. Germline V lookup: CDR1 SGHTA, CDR2 FQGNSA. The CDR3 totals 13 residues.

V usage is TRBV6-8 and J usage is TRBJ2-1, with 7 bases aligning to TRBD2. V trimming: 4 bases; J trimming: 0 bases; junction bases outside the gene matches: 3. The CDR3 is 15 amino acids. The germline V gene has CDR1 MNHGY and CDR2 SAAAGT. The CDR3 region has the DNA TGTGCCAGCAGTTGGGGGGGAAGCTCCTACAATGAGCAGTTCTTC. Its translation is CASSWGGSSYNEQFF.

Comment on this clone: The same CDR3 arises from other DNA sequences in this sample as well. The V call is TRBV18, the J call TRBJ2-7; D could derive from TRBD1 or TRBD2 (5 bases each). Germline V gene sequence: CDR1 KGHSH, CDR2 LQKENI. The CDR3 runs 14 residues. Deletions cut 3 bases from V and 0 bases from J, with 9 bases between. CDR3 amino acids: CASSPGRPSYEQYF. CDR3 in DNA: TGTGCCAGCTCACCGGGACGACCCTCCTACGAGCAGTACTTC.

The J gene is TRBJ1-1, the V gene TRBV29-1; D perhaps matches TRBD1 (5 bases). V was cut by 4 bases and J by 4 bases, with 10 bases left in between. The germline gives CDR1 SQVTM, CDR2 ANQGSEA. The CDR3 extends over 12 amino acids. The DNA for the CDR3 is TGCAGCGTTGCCAGGGTTGGCACTGAAGCTTTCTTT. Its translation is CSVARVGTEAFF.

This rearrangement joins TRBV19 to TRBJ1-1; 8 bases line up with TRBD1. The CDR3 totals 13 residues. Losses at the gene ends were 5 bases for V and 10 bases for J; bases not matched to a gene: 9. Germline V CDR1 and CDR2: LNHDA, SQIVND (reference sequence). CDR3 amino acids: CASSPQGGSGAFF. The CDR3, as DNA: TGTGCCAGTAGTCCACAGGGGGGGTCCGGAGCTTTCTTT.

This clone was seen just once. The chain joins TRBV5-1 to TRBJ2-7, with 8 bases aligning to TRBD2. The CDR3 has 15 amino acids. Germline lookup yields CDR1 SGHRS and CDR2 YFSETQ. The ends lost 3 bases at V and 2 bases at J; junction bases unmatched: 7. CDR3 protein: CASSYQSGGTYEQYF. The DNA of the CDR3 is TGCGCCAGCAGCTACCAGAGCGGGGGAACCTACGAGCAGTACTTC.

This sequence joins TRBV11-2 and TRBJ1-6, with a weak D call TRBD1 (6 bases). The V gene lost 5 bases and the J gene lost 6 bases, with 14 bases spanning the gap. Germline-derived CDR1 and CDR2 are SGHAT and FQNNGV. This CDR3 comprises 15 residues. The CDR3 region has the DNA TGTGCCAGCAGCCAAGGGGGGACACCTAATTCACCCCTCCACTTT. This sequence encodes CASSQGGTPNSPLHF. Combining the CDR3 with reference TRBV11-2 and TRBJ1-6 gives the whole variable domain EAGVAQSPRYKIIEKRQSVAFWCNPISGHATLYWYQQILGQGPKLLIQFQNNGVVDDSQLPKDRFSAERLKGVDSTLKIQPAKLEDSAVYLCASSQGGTPNSPLHFGNGTRLTVT.

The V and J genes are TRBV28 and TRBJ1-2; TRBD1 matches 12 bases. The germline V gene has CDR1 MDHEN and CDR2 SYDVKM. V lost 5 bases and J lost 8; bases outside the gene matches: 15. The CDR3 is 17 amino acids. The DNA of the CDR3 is TGTGCCAGCAGTCGCATCCATCCGGGACAGGGGGCAGGGGGCTACACCTTC. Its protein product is CASSRIHPGQGAGGYTF.

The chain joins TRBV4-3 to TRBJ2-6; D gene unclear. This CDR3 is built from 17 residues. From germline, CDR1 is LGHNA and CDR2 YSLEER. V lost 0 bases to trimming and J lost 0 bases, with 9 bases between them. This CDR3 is CASSQDGPSSGANVLTF. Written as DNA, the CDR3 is TGCGCCAGCAGCCAAGATGGCCCGTCCTCTGGGGCCAACGTCCTGACTTTC.

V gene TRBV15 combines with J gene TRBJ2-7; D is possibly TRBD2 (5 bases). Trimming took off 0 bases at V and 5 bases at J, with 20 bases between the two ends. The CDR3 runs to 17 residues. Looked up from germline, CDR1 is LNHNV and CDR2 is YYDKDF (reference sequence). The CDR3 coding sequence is TGTGCCACCAGCAGAGACCTCCGGGGAAGAGCCCTTGACGAGCAGTACTTC. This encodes CATSRDLRGRALDEQYF.

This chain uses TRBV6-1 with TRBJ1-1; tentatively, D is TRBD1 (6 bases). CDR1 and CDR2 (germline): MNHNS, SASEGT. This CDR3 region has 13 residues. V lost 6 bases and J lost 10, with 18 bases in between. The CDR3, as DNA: TGTGCCAGCAGCCCAAGGGGGAGTCGGGGAGCTTTCTTT. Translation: CASSPRGSRGAFF.

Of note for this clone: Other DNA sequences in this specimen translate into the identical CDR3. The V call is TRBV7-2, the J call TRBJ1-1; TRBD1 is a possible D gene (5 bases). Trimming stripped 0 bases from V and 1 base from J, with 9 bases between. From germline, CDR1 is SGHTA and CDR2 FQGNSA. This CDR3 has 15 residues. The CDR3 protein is CASSLAGTGNTEAFF. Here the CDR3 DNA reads TGTGCCAGCAGCTTAGCGGGGACGGGGAACACTGAAGCTTTCTTT.

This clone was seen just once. The chain's CDR3 is CASTRGSGSSYNEQFF. The CDR3 DNA reads as TGTGCCAGCACCCGTGGGTCCGGAAGCTCCTACAATGAGCAGTTCTTC. The V and J genes are TRBV7-6 and TRBJ2-1; D call uncertain. The length of the CDR3 is 16 residues. Trimming took off 7 bases at V and 0 bases at J, with 16 bases between the two ends. The V gene's germline CDR1 is SGHVS and CDR2 FNYEAQ.

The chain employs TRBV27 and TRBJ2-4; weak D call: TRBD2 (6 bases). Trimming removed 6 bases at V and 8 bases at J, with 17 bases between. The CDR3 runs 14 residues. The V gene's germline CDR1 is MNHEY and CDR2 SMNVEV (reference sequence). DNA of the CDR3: TGTGCCAGCAGGCCTGAGGAGGGGTCGCACATTCAGTACTTC. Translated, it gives CASRPEEGSHIQYF.

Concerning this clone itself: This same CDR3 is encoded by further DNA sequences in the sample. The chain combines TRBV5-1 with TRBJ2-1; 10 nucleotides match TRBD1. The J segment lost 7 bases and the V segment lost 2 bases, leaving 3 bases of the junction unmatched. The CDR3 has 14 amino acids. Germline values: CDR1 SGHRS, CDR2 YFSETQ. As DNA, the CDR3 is TGCGCCAGCAGCTTCCGGACAGGGGGGAATGAGCAGTTCTTC. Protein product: CASSFRTGGNEQFF.

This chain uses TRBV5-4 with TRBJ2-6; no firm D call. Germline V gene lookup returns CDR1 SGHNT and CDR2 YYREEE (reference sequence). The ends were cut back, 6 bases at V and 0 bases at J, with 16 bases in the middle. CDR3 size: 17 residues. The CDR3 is CASNGQASSSGANVLTF. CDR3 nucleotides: TGTGCCAGCAACGGGCAGGCCTCAAGCTCTGGGGCCAACGTCCTGACTTTC.

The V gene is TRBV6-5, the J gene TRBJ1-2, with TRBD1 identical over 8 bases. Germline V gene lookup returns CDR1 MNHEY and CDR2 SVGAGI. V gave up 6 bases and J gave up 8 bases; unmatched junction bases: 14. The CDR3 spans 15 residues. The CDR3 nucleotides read TGTGCCAGCAGCCGACTATCCGGGACAGGAGGCGGCTACACCTTC. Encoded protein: CASSRLSGTGGGYTF.

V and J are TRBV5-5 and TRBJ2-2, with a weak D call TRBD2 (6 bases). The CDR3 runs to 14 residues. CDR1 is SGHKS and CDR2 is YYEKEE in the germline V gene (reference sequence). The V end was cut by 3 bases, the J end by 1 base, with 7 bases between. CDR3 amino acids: CASSWGENTGELFF. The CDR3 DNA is TGTGCCAGCAGCTGGGGGGAGAACACCGGGGAGCTGTTTTTT. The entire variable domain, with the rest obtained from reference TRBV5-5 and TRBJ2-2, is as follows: DAGVTQSPTHLIKTRGQQVTLRCSPISGHKSVSWYQQVLGQGPQFIFQYYEKEERGRGNFPDRFSARQFPNYSSELNVNALLLGDSALYLCASSWGENTGELFFGEGSRLTVL.

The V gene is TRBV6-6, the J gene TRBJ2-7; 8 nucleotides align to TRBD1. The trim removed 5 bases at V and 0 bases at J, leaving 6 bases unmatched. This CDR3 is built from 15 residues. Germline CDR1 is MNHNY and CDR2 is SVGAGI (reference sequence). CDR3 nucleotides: TGTGCCAGCAGTGACAGGGGCCACTCCTCCTACGAGCAGTACTTC. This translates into CASSDRGHSSYEQYF.

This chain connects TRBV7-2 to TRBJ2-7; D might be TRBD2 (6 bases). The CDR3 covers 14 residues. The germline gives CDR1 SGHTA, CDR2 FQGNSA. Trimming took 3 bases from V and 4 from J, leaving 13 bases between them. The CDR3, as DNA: TGTGCCAGCAGCTTGGGGCCGGGAGCATACGAGCAGTACTTC. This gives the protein CASSLGPGAYEQYF.

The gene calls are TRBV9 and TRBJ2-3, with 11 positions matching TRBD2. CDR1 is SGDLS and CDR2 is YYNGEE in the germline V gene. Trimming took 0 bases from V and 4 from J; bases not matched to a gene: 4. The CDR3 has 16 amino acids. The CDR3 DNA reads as TGTGCCAGCAGCGTAGAAGGGACTAGCGGTTCAGATACGCAGTATTTT. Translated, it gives CASSVEGTSGSDTQYF.

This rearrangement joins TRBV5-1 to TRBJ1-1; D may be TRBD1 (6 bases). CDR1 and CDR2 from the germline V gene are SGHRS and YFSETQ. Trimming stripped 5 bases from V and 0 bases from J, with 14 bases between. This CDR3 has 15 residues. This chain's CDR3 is CASSQTGVMNTEAFF. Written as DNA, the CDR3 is TGCGCCAGCAGTCAGACAGGCGTCATGAACACTGAAGCTTTCTTT.

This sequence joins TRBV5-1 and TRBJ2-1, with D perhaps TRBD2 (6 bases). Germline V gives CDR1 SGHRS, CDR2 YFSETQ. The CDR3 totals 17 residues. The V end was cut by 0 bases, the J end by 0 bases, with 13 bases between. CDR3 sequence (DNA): TGCGCCAGCAGCTTGGCGGGCGGGGTAATCTCCTACAATGAGCAGTTCTTC. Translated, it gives CASSLAGGVISYNEQFF.